These 10 T cell receptor beta chains originate from one sample sequenced in a study of T cell responses to AZD1222 COVID-19 vaccine. Only in-frame clones appear in the TCRdb table, and some are missing; sequencing was by immunoSEQ multiplex PCR. The sample records approximately 100,000 clones, about 87% being singletons. Material: peripheral blood, obtained on day 0 of AZD1222 vaccination. The receptor source for this set is an adult in good health.

This clone was observed a handful of times. The J gene is TRBJ2-1, the V gene TRBV24-1; D not resolved. Germline-derived CDR1 and CDR2 are KGHDR and SFDVKD. V lost 4 bases and J lost 8, with 11 bases in between. The CDR3 has 13 residues. CDR3 nucleotides: TGTGCCACCAGTGACCAGAACCGGGATGAGCAGTTCTTC. It specifies CATSDQNRDEQFF.

The CDR3 sequence: CASSLRGMGRYSYNEQFF. In nucleotides, the CDR3 is TGTGCCAGCAGCTTAAGGGGGATGGGGCGGTACTCCTACAATGAGCAGTTCTTC. This chain connects TRBV7-9 to TRBJ2-1, with D maybe TRBD1 (6 bases). Germline V gene lookup returns CDR1 SEHNR and CDR2 FQNEAQ (reference sequence). The CDR3 runs to 18 residues. V was trimmed by 2 bases and J by 0 bases, leaving 17 bases between them.

V and J are TRBV27 and TRBJ1-6; 9 bases agree with TRBD1. Germline CDR1 and CDR2: MNHEY and SMNVEV (reference sequence). The CDR3 extends over 15 amino acids. V lost 5 bases to trimming and J lost 7 bases; unmatched junction nucleotides: 6. In DNA form, the CDR3 reads TGTGCCAGCAGTCCCTTAGGACAGGGGAATTCACCCCTCCACTTT. Amino acids: CASSPLGQGNSPLHF.

The CDR3 is CASSLGRPSYEQYF. In DNA, the CDR3 is TGTGCCAGCAGCTTGGGCAGGCCGTCCTACGAGCAGTACTTC. The J gene is TRBJ2-7, the V gene TRBV5-6; D unresolved. Germline lookup yields CDR1 SGHDT and CDR2 YYEEEE. The germline V and J ends were trimmed by 0 bases and 1 base, with 8 bases remaining between them. This CDR3 is 14 amino acids long. Full variable domain (missing parts from reference TRBV5-6 and TRBJ2-7): DAGVTQSPTHLIKTRGQQVTLRCSPKSGHDTVSWYQQALGQGPQFIFQYYEEEERQRGNFPDRFSGHQFPNYSSELNVNALLLGDSALYLCASSLGRPSYEQYFGPGTRLTVT.

The chain employs TRBV29-1 and TRBJ2-7, with D maybe TRBD2 (5 bases). There are 13 residues in the CDR3. Germline loops: CDR1 SQVTM, CDR2 ANQGSEA. V lost 5 bases and J lost 6, with 17 bases in between. The CDR3 loop reads CSVSGEFPSEQYF. DNA for the CDR3: TGCAGCGTTAGCGGAGAGTTCCCCTCCGAGCAGTACTTC.

The chain uses TRBV6-6 and TRBJ1-3; a weak D match, TRBD1 (5 bases). This CDR3 is 13 amino acids long. Germline CDR1 MNHNY, CDR2 SVGAGI (reference sequence). V lost 6 bases and J 5 bases, leaving 11 bases between the germline ends. This chain's CDR3 is CASRGDERNTIYF. CDR3 nucleotide sequence: TGTGCCAGCAGAGGGGACGAACGAAACACCATATATTTT.

J is TRBJ2-7 and V is TRBV28; D perhaps matches TRBD1 (6 bases). The CDR3 has 12 residues. V was trimmed by 10 bases and J by 4 bases, leaving 14 bases between them. Per the germline V gene, CDR1 is MDHEN and CDR2 is SYDVKM. This CDR3 is CATGGGSYEQYF. The DNA for the CDR3 is TGTGCCACCGGTGGGGGCTCTTACGAGCAGTACTTC.

The chain is built from TRBV7-9 and TRBJ2-5; a possible D gene is TRBD1 (5 bases). CDR1 is SEHNR and CDR2 is FQNEAQ in the germline V gene (reference sequence). This CDR3 has 16 amino acids. V was shortened by 4 bases and J by 2 bases, with 17 bases between the two germline ends. The CDR3 spells CASSYLRGALQETQYF. DNA of the CDR3: TGTGCCAGCAGCTACCTGCGTGGGGCCTTACAAGAGACCCAGTACTTC.

This clone was seen more than once but under ten times. The V and J genes are TRBV6-5 and TRBJ1-3; D uncertain. Germline V gene sequence: CDR1 MNHEY, CDR2 SVGAGI. V lost 4 bases and J lost 0, with 13 bases in between. The CDR3 is 16 residues long. CDR3 nucleotide sequence: TGTGCCAGCAGTTCATGGGGTGCCTTCTCTGGAAACACCATATATTTT. It codes for CASSSWGAFSGNTIYF.

The genes are TRBV6-5 and TRBJ2-2; 7 nucleotides match TRBD1. CDR1 and CDR2 from the germline V gene are MNHEY and SVGAGI. This CDR3 spans 14 amino acids. The V and J ends lost 6 bases and 5 bases, in that order; junction bases with no gene match: 6. DNA of the CDR3: TGTGCCAGCAGACAGGGGATAGAGACCGGGGAGCTGTTTTTT. It specifies CASRQGIETGELFF.